The rows below give T cell receptor beta chains drawn from one sample of a study of cytomegalovirus exposure and HLA in healthy donors. The repertoire was sequenced with immunoSEQ multiplex PCR; TCRdb's copy has only in-frame clones and lacks some. Counted here are more than 110,000 clones, roughly 10% occurring once; the ten biggest clones make up roughly 1.9%. Sequences were obtained from PBMCs. The receptors derive from a man over 45 in good health and CMV-seronegative. Both conserved end residues are part of each CDR3. Fields, in order: clone size, V gene, J gene, D gene, CDR3 DNA, CDR3 protein. A D gene is named only where the DNA matches it firmly. Size is stated for part of the rows, as once, few or many counts, or as a class when the clone is expanded.

size: NA; V: TRBV2; J: TRBJ1-6; D: NA; DNA: TGTGCCAGCAAGCGGGGGGCCTCCTATAATTCACCCCTCCACTTT; CDR3: CASKRGASYNSPLHF
size: NA; V: TRBV9; J: TRBJ2-7; D: NA; DNA: TGTGCCAGCAGCGTAGGTGTTTCCGGCGAGCAGTACTTC; CDR3: CASSVGVSGEQYF
size: NA; V: TRBV14; J: TRBJ2-2; D: NA; DNA: TGTGCCAGCAGCCAACGGACACCTATGAACACCGGGGAGCTGTTTTTT; CDR3: CASSQRTPMNTGELFF
size: NA; V: TRBV6-1; J: TRBJ1-5; D: TRBD1; DNA: TGTGCCAGCAGCAAGGACAGGGGCGGCAATCAGCCCCAGCATTTT; CDR3: CASSKDRGGNQPQHF
size: few; V: TRBV4-1; J: TRBJ1-5; D: NA; DNA: TGCGCCAGCAGCCAAGAAGGCAGGGAGGGCAATCAGCCCCAGCATTTT; CDR3: CASSQEGREGNQPQHF
size: few; V: TRBV2; J: TRBJ2-2; D: NA; DNA: TGTGCCAGCGGCGCCAGGATAGGAACCGGGGAGCTGTTTTTT; CDR3: CASGARIGTGELFF
size: few; V: TRBV7-9; J: TRBJ2-1; D: NA; DNA: TGTGCCAGCAGCTTAACCGGGTTGCCGGGGAGCTCCTACAATGAGCAGTTCTTC; CDR3: CASSLTGLPGSSYNEQFF
size: NA; V: TRBV7-9; J: TRBJ2-1; D: NA; DNA: TGTGCGACAGGAGATAACTACAATGAGCAGTTCTTC; CDR3: CATGDNYNEQFF
size: NA; V: TRBV6-5; J: TRBJ2-7; D: NA; DNA: TGTGCCAGCAGCCGGGAACGAAGCTCCTACGAGCAGTACTTC; CDR3: CASSRERSSYEQYF
size: few; V: TRBV4-2; J: TRBJ2-3; D: NA; DNA: TGTGCCAGCAGCCTACCCCCACCTAGCCCTCGGCACTATTTT; CDR3: CASSLPPPSPRHYF
size: NA; V: TRBV6-1; J: TRBJ2-5; D: TRBD2; DNA: TGTGCCAGCAGTGAAGCGGGGGGTGGCGGGAGGGGAGGGGAGACCCAGTACTTC; CDR3: CASSEAGGGGRGGETQYF
size: few; V: TRBV7-9; J: TRBJ2-3; D: NA; DNA: TGTGCCAGCAGCTTAGGTGCGGGGGATACGCAGTATTTT; CDR3: CASSLGAGDTQYF
size: NA; V: TRBV25-1; J: TRBJ1-1; D: NA; DNA: TGTGCCAGCAGTGAATCCCCAGGAACCTCGGCAGGGGCTTTCTTT; CDR3: CASSESPGTSAGAFF
size: few; V: TRBV11-2; J: TRBJ2-7; D: TRBD2; DNA: TGTGCCAGCAGCTTATCAGCGGGAGAGGACGAGCAGTACTTC; CDR3: CASSLSAGEDEQYF
size: few; V: TRBV10-1; J: TRBJ2-5; D: TRBD2; DNA: TGCGCCAGCAGTGAAGGGCTAGCGGGAGGTCAAGAGACCCAGTACTTC; CDR3: CASSEGLAGGQETQYF
size: NA; V: TRBV15; J: TRBJ1-5; D: NA; DNA: TGTGCCACCAGCAGATCCCCTACAGGGATTAATCAGCCCCAGCATTTT; CDR3: CATSRSPTGINQPQHF
size: NA; V: TRBV19; J: TRBJ1-5; D: NA; DNA: TGTGCCGCAAGGGGGGGGACTAGCAATCAGCCCCAGCATTTT; CDR3: CAARGGTSNQPQHF
size: NA; V: TRBV5-4; J: TRBJ1-3; D: NA; DNA: TGTGCCACAGGGGATCCTTCCTCTGGAAACACCATATATTTT; CDR3: CATGDPSSGNTIYF
size: few; V: TRBV7-9; J: TRBJ1-1; D: NA; DNA: TGTGCCAGCAGCTCGGGGGGGCCTGAAGCTTTCTTT; CDR3: CASSSGGPEAFF
size: NA; V: TRBV19; J: TRBJ2-5; D: TRBD2; DNA: TGTGCCAGTAGTTTAGCGGGAGTAGGAGAGACCCAGTACTTC; CDR3: CASSLAGVGETQYF
size: NA; V: TRBV6-1; J: TRBJ2-3; D: TRBD1; DNA: TGTGCCAGCAGCGGGACAGGGATCGCAGATACGCAGTATTTT; CDR3: CASSGTGIADTQYF
size: NA; V: TRBV12-5; J: TRBJ1-5; D: NA; DNA: TGTGCTAGTGGTTTGTCCCGAACGGGACTGGGGAGCAATCAGCCCCAGCATTTT; CDR3: CASGLSRTGLGSNQPQHF
size: NA; V: TRBV2; J: TRBJ2-3; D: NA; DNA: TGTGCCAGCAGTGATTTGCAGGCTAGCACAGATACGCAGTATTTT; CDR3: CASSDLQASTDTQYF
size: NA; V: TRBV5-1; J: TRBJ2-3; D: NA; DNA: TGCGCCAGCAGCTTGTCTGATACGCAGTATTTT; CDR3: CASSLSDTQYF
size: few; V: TRBV14; J: TRBJ2-7; D: NA; DNA: TGTGCCAGCAACCAAGATCGGGGGATCGGGCAGTACTTC; CDR3: CASNQDRGIGQYF
size: NA; V: TRBV7-7; J: TRBJ2-5; D: TRBD2; DNA: TGTGCTAGCAGCTATAGCGGGGGGGCAAAGGAGACCCAGTACTTC; CDR3: CASSYSGGAKETQYF
size: NA; V: TRBV2; J: TRBJ2-3; D: TRBD2; DNA: TGTGCCAGCAGTTACGGCGGGACTAGCTGGGCAGATACGCAGTATTTT; CDR3: CASSYGGTSWADTQYF
size: few; V: TRBV7-9; J: TRBJ2-1; D: TRBD2; DNA: TGTGCCAGCAGCTTACCTAGCGGGGGAGGAGAGCAGTTCTTC; CDR3: CASSLPSGGGEQFF
size: medium-sized; V: TRBV30; J: TRBJ1-1; D: TRBD1; DNA: TGTGCCTGGAGTCCCGGACAGGGTGAACGTGACACTGAAGCTTTCTTT; CDR3: CAWSPGQGERDTEAFF
size: few; V: TRBV6-5; J: TRBJ1-2; D: NA; DNA: TGTGCCACCTTTGAGGAAGGCAAGTACTATGGCTACACCTTC; CDR3: CATFEEGKYYGYTF
size: NA; V: TRBV7-3; J: TRBJ2-1; D: NA; DNA: TGTGCCAGCACCTTAGAAGGAGGGCAGGTATACAATGAGCAGTTCTTC; CDR3: CASTLEGGQVYNEQFF
size: many; V: TRBV6-1; J: TRBJ1-5; D: TRBD1; DNA: TGTGCCAGCAGTGAAGCGGGACAGGGGCTACAGCCCCAGCATTTT; CDR3: CASSEAGQGLQPQHF
size: few; V: TRBV6-5; J: TRBJ2-5; D: TRBD1; DNA: TGTGCCAGCAGACATGACAGGGGGCTTGAGACCCAGTACTTC; CDR3: CASRHDRGLETQYF
size: NA; V: TRBV5-6; J: TRBJ2-2; D: TRBD2; DNA: TGTGCCAGCAGCTTAGCGGGACTAGCGGGAGACACCGGGGAGCTGTTTTTT; CDR3: CASSLAGLAGDTGELFF
size: NA; V: TRBV29-1; J: TRBJ2-5; D: NA; DNA: TGCAGCGTTGAAGGATCCATAGAGGGGACTGGGGAGACCCAGTACTTC; CDR3: CSVEGSIEGTGETQYF
size: few; V: TRBV2; J: TRBJ2-1; D: TRBD2; DNA: TGTGCCAGCAGTGGCGGGAGCTCCTACAATGAGCAGTTCTTC; CDR3: CASSGGSSYNEQFF
size: NA; V: TRBV27; J: TRBJ1-5; D: NA; DNA: TGTGCCAGCAGTCCTCGGACAGACCGGCAGCCCCAGCATTTT; CDR3: CASSPRTDRQPQHF
size: few; V: TRBV27; J: TRBJ2-7; D: NA; DNA: TGTGCCAGCAGTTTCAGGACTGGATACGAGCAGTACTTC; CDR3: CASSFRTGYEQYF
size: NA; V: TRBV5-1; J: TRBJ2-5; D: TRBD2; DNA: TGCGCCAGCAGCTTGAGGCTAGCGGGGGGTCAAGAGACCCAGTACTTC; CDR3: CASSLRLAGGQETQYF
size: few; V: TRBV5-1; J: TRBJ1-1; D: NA; DNA: TGCGCCAGCAGCGCCGGGTCTCCCAACACTGAAGCTTTCTTT; CDR3: CASSAGSPNTEAFF
size: NA; V: TRBV6-5; J: TRBJ1-2; D: TRBD1; DNA: TGTGCCAGCAGTCCATATGACAGGGACCGATATGGCTACACCTTC; CDR3: CASSPYDRDRYGYTF
size: few; V: TRBV14; J: TRBJ1-2; D: NA; DNA: TGTGCCAGCAGCCAACAGGGGTATGGCTACACCTTC; CDR3: CASSQQGYGYTF
size: NA; V: TRBV10-2; J: TRBJ1-1; D: TRBD1; DNA: TGCGCCAGCAGCGGTCCTAGGATAGGACAGGGGAACACTGAAGCTTTCTTT; CDR3: CASSGPRIGQGNTEAFF
size: few; V: TRBV5-1; J: TRBJ2-5; D: TRBD2; DNA: TGCGCCAGCAGCTTACAAGCGGGGTGGGAAGAGACCCAGTACTTC; CDR3: CASSLQAGWEETQYF
size: NA; V: TRBV5-4; J: TRBJ1-4; D: NA; DNA: TGTGCCAGCAGCTTGGAAAGGTCGGAGGAAAAACTGTTTTTT; CDR3: CASSLERSEEKLFF
size: few; V: TRBV30; J: TRBJ2-1; D: TRBD1; DNA: TGTGCCTGGAGTACAGGGGTCTTGCTCTACAATGAGCAGTTCTTC; CDR3: CAWSTGVLLYNEQFF
size: few; V: TRBV19; J: TRBJ2-2; D: NA; DNA: TGTGCCAGTAGTATCGGACTAAACACCGGGGAGCTGTTTTTT; CDR3: CASSIGLNTGELFF
size: few; V: TRBV28; J: TRBJ2-2; D: NA; DNA: TGTGCCAGCAGTTTCTCGACACTCCCCCGGGAGCTGTTTTTT; CDR3: CASSFSTLPRELFF
size: few; V: TRBV19; J: TRBJ1-4; D: TRBD1; DNA: TGTGCCAGTAGTATGGCATGGCAGGGGGCGCGTAATGAAAAACTGTTTTTT; CDR3: CASSMAWQGARNEKLFF
size: NA; V: TRBV6-1; J: TRBJ1-2; D: NA; DNA: TGTGCCAGCAGACCCGATATCCCACTTTACACCTTC; CDR3: CASRPDIPLYTF
size: NA; V: TRBV11-2; J: TRBJ1-6; D: TRBD1; DNA: TGTGCCAGCAGCGAAGTGGGACAGGGTTACAATTCACCCCTCCACTTT; CDR3: CASSEVGQGYNSPLHF
size: NA; V: TRBV19; J: TRBJ1-2; D: NA; DNA: TGTGCCAGTAGTACACAGGGAGTCTATGGCTACACCTTC; CDR3: CASSTQGVYGYTF
size: few; V: TRBV10-1; J: TRBJ2-1; D: TRBD2; DNA: TGCGCCAGCAGCCCTAATAGCGGGGGTCCTTACAATGAGCAGTTCTTC; CDR3: CASSPNSGGPYNEQFF
size: once; V: TRBV5-1; J: TRBJ2-5; D: TRBD1; DNA: TGCGCCAGCAGCTTGGATCCCAGGACAGGGGAGACCCAGTACTTC; CDR3: CASSLDPRTGETQYF
size: NA; V: TRBV5-1; J: TRBJ2-4; D: NA; DNA: TGCGCCAGCAGCTCTGGGGCTAGCGAGGTGGTTCAGTACTTC; CDR3: CASSSGASEVVQYF